This T cell receptor (beta chain) was sequenced during a study of blood T cell repertoires in COVID-19. Overall study: Samples of COVID-19 (acute and convalescent) were obtained from the United States, Italy and Spain. Nucleic acid was either cDNA or gDNA, and it came from T cells, B-cell-depleted T cells, or PBMCs.

Per the original methods: For nucleated cells, counts were estimated from reference gene primer amplification. This table comes from immunoSEQ multiplex PCR, and its TCRdb copy is limited to in-frame clones, with some not included. V, J and clone size are those of that table, while D and trimming were read from the DNA. The repertoire includes about 240,000 clones, around 83% of them detected once, and more than 9.5% sits in the top ten. The CDR3 is 18 amino acids. The V call is TRBV12-2, the J call TRBJ2-3; the table calls TRBD1, which could not be checked here. TRBV12-2 is a documented pseudogene. Sequenced: peripheral blood. This receptor was obtained from a woman of 80 years or more with acute or convalescent COVID-19. In nucleotides, the CDR3 is TGTGCAAGTCGCTCCCCCCCGCGCAGGCCAGAGTTCACAGATACGCAGTATTTT. It yields the protein CASRSPPRRPEFTDTQYF.